This T cell receptor beta chain was observed in a study of blood T cell dynamics during melanoma immunotherapy. Study at large: First-line therapy was either pembrolizumab or nivolumab with ipilimumab for metastatic melanoma.

DNA loading was fixed at 350 to 450 ng for all bulk PBMC samples. Some clones are missing from TCRdb's copy, which holds only in-frame ones; the method was immunoSEQ multiplex PCR. The repertoire consists of 25,000 to 30,000 clones, with over 80% occurring once and the leading ten covering about 9.4%. As to time point: week 3, after first cycle of checkpoint inhibitor. Samples come from before therapy and from week 3 after the first blockade cycle. Patients with prior systemic cancer treatment, concomitant immunosuppressants, or other active malignancies were excluded. The sample was blood, taken from a patient treated with checkpoint blockade. The sequence was obtained from a human donor with melanoma.

The CDR3, as DNA: TGTGCCAGCAGCCGTGACTACAATGAGCAGTTCTTC. Translation gives CASSRDYNEQFF. The chain is built from TRBV7-9 and TRBJ2-1; no definite D call. Trimming took off 5 bases at V and 3 bases at J, with 5 bases between the two ends. Germline lookup yields CDR1 SEHNR and CDR2 FQNEAQ (reference sequence). The CDR3 loop spans 12 amino acids. The complete variable domain, with remaining parts taken from reference TRBV7-9 and TRBJ2-1, reads DTGVSQNPRHKITKRGQNVTFRCDPISEHNRLYWYRQTLGQGPEFLTYFQNEAQLEKSRLLSDRFSAERPKGSFSTLEIQRTEQGDSAMYLCASSRDYNEQFFGPGTRLTVL.